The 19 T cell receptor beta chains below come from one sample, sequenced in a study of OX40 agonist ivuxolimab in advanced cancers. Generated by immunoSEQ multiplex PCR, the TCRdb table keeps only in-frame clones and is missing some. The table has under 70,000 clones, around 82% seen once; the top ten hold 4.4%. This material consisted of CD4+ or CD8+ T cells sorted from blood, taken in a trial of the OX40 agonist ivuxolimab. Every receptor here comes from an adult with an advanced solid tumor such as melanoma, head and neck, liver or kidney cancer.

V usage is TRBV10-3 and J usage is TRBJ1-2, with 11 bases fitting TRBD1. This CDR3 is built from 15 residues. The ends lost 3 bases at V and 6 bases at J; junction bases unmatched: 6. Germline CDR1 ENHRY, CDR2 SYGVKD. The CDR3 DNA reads TGTGCCATCAGTGACTGGACAGGGGGCAAGGATGGCTACACCTTC. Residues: CAISDWTGGKDGYTF.

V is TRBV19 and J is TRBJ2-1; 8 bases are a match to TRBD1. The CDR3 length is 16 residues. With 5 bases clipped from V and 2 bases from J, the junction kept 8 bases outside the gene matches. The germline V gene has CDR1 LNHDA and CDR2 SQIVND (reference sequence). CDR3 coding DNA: TGTGCCAGTAGTGCTCCGACAGGGGCAACCTACAATGAGCAGTTCTTC. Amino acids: CASSAPTGATYNEQFF.

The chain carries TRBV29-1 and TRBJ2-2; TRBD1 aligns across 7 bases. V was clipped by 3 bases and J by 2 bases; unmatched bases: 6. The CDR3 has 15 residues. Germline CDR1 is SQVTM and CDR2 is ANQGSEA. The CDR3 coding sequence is TGCAGCGTTGAGGGTGACAGGGCTAACACCGGGGAGCTGTTTTTT. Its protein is CSVEGDRANTGELFF.

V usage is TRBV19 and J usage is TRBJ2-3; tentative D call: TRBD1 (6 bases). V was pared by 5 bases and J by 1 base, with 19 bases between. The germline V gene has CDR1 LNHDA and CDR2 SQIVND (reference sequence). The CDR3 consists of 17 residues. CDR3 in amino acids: CASSRTPGARGTDTQYF. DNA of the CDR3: TGTGCCAGTAGTCGAACCCCAGGGGCGCGCGGCACAGATACGCAGTATTTT.

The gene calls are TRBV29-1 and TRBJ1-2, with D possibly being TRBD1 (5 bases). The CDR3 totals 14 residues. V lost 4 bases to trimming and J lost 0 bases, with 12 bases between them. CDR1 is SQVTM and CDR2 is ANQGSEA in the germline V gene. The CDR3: CSVVWDLTNYGYTF. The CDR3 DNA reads TGCAGCGTTGTCTGGGACCTAACTAACTATGGCTACACCTTC.

CDR3 sequence (DNA): TGTGCCAGTAGTATCAGGTCTCGGACAGATACGCAGTATTTT. Encoded protein: CASSIRSRTDTQYF. J is TRBJ2-3 and V is TRBV19; D ambiguous. Germline CDR1 and CDR2: LNHDA and SQIVND (reference sequence). The CDR3 consists of 14 residues. V was clipped by 3 bases and J by 3 bases, with 10 bases between them.

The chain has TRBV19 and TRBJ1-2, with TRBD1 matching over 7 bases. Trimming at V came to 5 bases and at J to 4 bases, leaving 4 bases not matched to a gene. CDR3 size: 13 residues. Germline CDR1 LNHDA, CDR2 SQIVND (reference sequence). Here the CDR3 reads CASSVSGGYGYTF. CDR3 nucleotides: TGTGCCAGTAGTGTTTCAGGGGGCTATGGCTACACCTTC.

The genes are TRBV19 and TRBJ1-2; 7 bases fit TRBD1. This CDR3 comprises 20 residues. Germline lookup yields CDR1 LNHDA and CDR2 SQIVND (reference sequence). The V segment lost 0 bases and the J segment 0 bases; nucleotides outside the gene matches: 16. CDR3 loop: CASSIDRRTGFFEANYGYTF. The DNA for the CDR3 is TGTGCCAGTAGTATAGATCGACGGACAGGATTCTTCGAAGCTAACTATGGCTACACCTTC.

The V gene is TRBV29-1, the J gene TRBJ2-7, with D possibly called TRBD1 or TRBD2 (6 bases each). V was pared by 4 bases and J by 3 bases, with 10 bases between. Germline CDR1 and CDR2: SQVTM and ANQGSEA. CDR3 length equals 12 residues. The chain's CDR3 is CSVGGGNYEQYF. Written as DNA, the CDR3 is TGCAGCGTTGGAGGGGGGAACTACGAGCAGTACTTC.

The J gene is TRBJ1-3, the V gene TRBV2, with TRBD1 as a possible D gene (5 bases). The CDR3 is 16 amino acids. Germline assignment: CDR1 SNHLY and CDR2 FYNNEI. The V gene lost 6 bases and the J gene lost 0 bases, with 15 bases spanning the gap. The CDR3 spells CASSMQGPSSGNTIYF. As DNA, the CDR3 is TGTGCCAGCAGCATGCAGGGACCAAGCTCTGGAAACACCATATATTTT.

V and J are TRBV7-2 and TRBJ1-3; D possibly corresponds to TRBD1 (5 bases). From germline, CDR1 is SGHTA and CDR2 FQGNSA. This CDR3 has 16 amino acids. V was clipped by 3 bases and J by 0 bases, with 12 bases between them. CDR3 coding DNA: TGTGCCAGCAGCTTTTTTGGCGGGACCTCTGGAAACACCATATATTTT. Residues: CASSFFGGTSGNTIYF. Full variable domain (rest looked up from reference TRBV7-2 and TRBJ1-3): GAGVSQSPSNKVTEKGKDVELRCDPISGHTALYWYRQSLGQGLEFLIYFQGNSAPDKSGLPSDRFSAERTGGSVSTLTIQRTQQEDSAVYLCASSFFGGTSGNTIYFGEGSWLTVV.

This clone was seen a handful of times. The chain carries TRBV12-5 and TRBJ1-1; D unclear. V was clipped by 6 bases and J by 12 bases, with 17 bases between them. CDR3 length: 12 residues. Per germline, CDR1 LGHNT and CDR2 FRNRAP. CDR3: CASGPPDGVSFF. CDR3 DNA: TGTGCTAGTGGACCACCGGATGGGGTATCTTTCTTT. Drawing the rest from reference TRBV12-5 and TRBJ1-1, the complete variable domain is DARVTQTPRHKVTEMGQEVTMRCQPILGHNTVFWYRQTMMQGLELLAYFRNRAPLDDSGMPKDRFSAEMPDATLATLKIQPSEPRDSAVYFCASGPPDGVSFFGQGTRLTVV.

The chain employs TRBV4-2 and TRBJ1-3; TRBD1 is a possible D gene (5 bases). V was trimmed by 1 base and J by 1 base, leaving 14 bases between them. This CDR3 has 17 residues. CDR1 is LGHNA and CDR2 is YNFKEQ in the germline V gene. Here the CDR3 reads CASSQGPGTPSGNTIYF. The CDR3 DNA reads TGTGCCAGCAGCCAAGGACCCGGGACCCCATCTGGAAACACCATATATTTT.

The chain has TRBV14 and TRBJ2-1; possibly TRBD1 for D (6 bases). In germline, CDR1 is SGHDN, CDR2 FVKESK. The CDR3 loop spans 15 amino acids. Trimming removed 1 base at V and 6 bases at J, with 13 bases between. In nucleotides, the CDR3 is TGTGCCAGCAGCCAAGCCAGGGGCCTCCTCAATGAGCAGTTCTTC. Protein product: CASSQARGLLNEQFF.

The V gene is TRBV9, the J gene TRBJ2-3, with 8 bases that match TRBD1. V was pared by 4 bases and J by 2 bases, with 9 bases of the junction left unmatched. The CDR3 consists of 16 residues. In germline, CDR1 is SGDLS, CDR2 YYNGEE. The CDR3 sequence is CASSTRTGTFTDTQYF. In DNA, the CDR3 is TGTGCCAGCAGCACCAGGACAGGGACCTTCACAGATACGCAGTATTTT.

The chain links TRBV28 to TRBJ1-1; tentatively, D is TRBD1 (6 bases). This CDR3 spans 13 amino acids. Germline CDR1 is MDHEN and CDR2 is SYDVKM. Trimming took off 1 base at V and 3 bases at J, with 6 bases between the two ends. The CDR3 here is CASSLYRDTEAFF. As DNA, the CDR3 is TGTGCCAGCAGTTTATACAGGGACACTGAAGCTTTCTTT.

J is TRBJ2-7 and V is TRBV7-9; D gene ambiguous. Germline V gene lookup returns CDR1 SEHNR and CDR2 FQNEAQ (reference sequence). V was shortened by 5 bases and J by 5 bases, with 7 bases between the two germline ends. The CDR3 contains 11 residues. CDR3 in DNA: TGTGCCAGCAGCCCTCGGGACGAGCAGTACTTC. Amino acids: CASSPRDEQYF.

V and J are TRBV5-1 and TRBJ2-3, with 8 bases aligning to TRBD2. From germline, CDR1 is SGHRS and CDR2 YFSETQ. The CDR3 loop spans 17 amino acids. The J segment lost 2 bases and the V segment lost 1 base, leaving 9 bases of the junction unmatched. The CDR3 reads CASSLSSGQSSTDTQYF. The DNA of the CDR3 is TGCGCCAGCAGCTTGTCTAGCGGGCAGTCTTCCACAGATACGCAGTATTTT. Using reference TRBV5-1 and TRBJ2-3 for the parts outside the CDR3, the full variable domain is KAGVTQTPRYLIKTRGQQVTLSCSPISGHRSVSWYQQTPGQGLQFLFEYFSETQRNKGNFPGRFSGRQFSNSRSEMNVSTLELGDSALYLCASSLSSGQSSTDTQYFGPGTRLTVL.

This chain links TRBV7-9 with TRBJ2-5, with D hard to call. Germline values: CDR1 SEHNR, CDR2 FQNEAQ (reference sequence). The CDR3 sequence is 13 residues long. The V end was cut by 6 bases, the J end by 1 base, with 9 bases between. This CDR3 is CASSGVRQETQYF. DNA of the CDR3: TGTGCCAGCAGTGGCGTGCGCCAAGAGACCCAGTACTTC.